The present T cell receptor (beta chain) was sequenced within a study of chemoradiotherapy in HPV16-positive cancers. Findings and caveats of the study: Better recurrence-free survival went with HPV-responsive T-cell expansion in HPV16-positive patients. Candidate HPV-specific clones and E7-related TCR motifs grew in tumor during treatment. HPV-specific T cells were functionally defined from only two HPV16-positive patients.

The V gene's germline CDR1 is MDHEN and CDR2 SYDVKM. Trimming at V came to 2 bases and at J to 0 bases, leaving 7 bases not matched to a gene. The CDR3 consists of 17 residues. A note on this clone: The antigen is unknown.

The repertoire was sequenced with immunoSEQ multiplex PCR; TCRdb's copy has only in-frame clones and lacks some. The sample has 3,400 or so clones; approximately 87% are singletons. Samples were taken several times over chemoradiotherapy. The J gene is TRBJ1-3, the V gene TRBV28; 7 nucleotides align to TRBD1. The sequence was collected from a human donor with HPV-associated anogenital cancer. The sample here was tumor tissue, taken from a patient who underwent chemoradiotherapy. Written as DNA, the CDR3 is TGTGCCAGCAGTTTACCTGGACAGGTCAGCTCTGGAAACACCATATATTTT. Its protein product is CASSLPGQVSSGNTIYF.